This T cell receptor beta chain was found in a study of cytomegalovirus exposure and HLA in healthy donors. The PCR ran on 60 Vbeta and 13 Jbeta primers. TCRdb's copy holds only in-frame clones and misses some; the assay was immunoSEQ multiplex PCR. This table has about 82,000 clones, 70% to 85% appearing once. This clone was seen more than once but under ten times. Likely unrecorded immune exposures existed in these nominally healthy donors. CDR1 SGHRS and CDR2 YFSETQ come from the germline V gene. V was clipped by 2 bases and J by 2 bases, with 10 bases between them. The CDR3 sequence is 14 residues long.

The V and J genes are TRBV5-1 and TRBJ1-1, with a tentative D call TRBD1 (5 bases). The TCR sequence derives from a human donor in good health. The sequenced sample was PBMCs. In DNA, the CDR3 is TGCGCCAGCAGCTTACGACAGATTAACACTGAAGCTTTCTTT. This sequence encodes CASSLRQINTEAFF.